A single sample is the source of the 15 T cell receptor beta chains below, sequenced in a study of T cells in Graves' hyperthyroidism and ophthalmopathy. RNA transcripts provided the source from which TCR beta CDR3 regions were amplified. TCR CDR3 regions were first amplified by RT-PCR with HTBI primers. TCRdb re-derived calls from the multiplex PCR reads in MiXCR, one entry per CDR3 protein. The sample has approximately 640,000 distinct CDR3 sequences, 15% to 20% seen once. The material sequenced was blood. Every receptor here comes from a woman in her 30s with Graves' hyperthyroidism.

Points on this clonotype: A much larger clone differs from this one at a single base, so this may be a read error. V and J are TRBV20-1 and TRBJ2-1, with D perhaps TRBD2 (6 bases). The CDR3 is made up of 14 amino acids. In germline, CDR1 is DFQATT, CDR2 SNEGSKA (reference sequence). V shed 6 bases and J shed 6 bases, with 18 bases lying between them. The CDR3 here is CSAHRLSGVNEQFF. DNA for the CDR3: TGCAGTGCCCACCGACTATCGGGAGTCAATGAGCAGTTCTTC.

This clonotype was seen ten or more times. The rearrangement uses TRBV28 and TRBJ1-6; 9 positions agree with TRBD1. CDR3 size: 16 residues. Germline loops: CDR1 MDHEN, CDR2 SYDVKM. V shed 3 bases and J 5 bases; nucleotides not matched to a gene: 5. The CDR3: CASSLHRGPDNSPLHF. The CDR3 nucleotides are TGTGCCAGCAGTTTGCACAGGGGGCCGGATAATTCACCCCTCCACTTT.

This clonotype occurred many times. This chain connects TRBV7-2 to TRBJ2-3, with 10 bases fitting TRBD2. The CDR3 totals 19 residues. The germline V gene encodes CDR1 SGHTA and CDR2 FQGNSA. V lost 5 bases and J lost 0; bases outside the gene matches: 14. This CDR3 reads CASSHYPRLAGASTDTQYF. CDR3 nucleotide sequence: TGTGCCAGCAGCCACTACCCCCGACTAGCGGGTGCTAGCACAGATACGCAGTATTTT.

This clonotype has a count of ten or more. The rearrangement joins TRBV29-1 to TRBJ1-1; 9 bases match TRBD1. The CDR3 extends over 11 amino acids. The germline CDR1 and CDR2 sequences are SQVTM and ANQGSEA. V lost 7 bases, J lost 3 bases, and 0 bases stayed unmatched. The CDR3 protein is CSGDRDTEAFF. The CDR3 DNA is TGCAGCGGGGACAGGGACACTGAAGCTTTCTTT.

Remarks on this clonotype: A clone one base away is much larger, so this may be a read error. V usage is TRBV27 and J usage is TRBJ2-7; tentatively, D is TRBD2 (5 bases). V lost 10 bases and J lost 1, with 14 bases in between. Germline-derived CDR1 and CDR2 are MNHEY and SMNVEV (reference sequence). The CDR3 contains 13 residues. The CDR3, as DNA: TGTGCCAAAAGAAACCCGGGGTCCTACGAGCAGTACTTC. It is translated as CAKRNPGSYEQYF.

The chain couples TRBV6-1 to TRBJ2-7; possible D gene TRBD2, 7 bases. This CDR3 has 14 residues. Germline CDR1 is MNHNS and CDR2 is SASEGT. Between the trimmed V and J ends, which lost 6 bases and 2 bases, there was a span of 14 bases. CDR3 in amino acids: CASSARGQAYEQYF. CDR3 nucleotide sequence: TGTGCCAGCAGCGCGCGGGGGCAGGCCTACGAGCAGTACTTC.

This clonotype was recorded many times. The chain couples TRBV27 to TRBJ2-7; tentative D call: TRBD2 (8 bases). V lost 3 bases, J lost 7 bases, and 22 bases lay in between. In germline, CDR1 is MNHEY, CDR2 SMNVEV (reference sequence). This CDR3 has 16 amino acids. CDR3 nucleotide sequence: TGTGCCAGCAGTTTTGGACAGGCGGGAGGTCTAGGTGAGCAGTACTTC. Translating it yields CASSFGQAGGLGEQYF.

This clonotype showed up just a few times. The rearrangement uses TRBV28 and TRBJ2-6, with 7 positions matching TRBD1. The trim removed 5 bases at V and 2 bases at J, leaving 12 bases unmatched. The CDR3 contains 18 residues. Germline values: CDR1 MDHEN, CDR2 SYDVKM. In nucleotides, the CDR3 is TGTGCCAGCAGTACCCTGGGGACAGTCAGCCCTGGGGCCAACGTCCTGACTTTC. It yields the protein CASSTLGTVSPGANVLTF.

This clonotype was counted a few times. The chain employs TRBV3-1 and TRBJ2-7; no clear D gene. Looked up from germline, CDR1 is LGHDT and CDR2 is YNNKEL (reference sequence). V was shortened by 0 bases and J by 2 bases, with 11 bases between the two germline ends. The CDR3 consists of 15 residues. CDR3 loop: CASSQEFKSPYEQYF. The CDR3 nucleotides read TGTGCCAGCAGCCAAGAGTTTAAGTCACCCTACGAGCAGTACTTC.

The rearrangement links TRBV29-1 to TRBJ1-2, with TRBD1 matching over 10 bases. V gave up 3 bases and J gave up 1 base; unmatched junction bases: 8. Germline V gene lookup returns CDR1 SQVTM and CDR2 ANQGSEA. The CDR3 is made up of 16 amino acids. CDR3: CSVEGTGATLNYGYTF. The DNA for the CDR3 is TGCAGCGTTGAGGGGACAGGGGCCACCCTTAACTATGGCTACACCTTC.

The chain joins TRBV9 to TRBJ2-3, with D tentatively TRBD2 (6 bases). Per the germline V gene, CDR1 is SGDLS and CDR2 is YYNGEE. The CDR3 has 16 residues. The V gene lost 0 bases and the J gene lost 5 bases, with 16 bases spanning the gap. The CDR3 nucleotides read TGTGCCAGCAGCGTAGTTAACGGGAGAAGGGGAGATACGCAGTATTTT. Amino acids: CASSVVNGRRGDTQYF.

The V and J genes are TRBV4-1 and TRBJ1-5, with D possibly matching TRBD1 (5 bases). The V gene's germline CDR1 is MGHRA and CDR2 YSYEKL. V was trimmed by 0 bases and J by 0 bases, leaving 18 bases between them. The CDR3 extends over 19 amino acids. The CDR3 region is CASSQDDRTWAPSNQPQHF. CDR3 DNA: TGCGCCAGCAGCCAAGATGATAGGACATGGGCCCCTAGCAATCAGCCCCAGCATTTT.

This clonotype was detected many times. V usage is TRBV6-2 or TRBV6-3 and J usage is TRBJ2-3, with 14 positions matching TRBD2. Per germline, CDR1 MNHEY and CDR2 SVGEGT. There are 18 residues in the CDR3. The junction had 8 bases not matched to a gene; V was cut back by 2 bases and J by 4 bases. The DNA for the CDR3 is TGTGCCAGCAGTTACATAGTCGGGACTAGCGGGAGTGCAGATACGCAGTATTTT. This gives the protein CASSYIVGTSGSADTQYF.

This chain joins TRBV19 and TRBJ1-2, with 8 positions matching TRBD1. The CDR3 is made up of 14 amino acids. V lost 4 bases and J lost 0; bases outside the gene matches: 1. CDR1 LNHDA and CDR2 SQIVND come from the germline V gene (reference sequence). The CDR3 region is CASSTDRANYGYTF. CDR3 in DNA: TGTGCCAGTAGTACGGACAGGGCTAACTATGGCTACACCTTC. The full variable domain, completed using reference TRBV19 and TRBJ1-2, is DGGITQSPKYLFRKEGQNVTLSCEQNLNHDAMYWYRQDPGQGLRLIYYSQIVNDFQKGDIAEGYSVSREKKESFPLTVTSAQKNPTAFYLCASSTDRANYGYTFGSGTRLTVV.

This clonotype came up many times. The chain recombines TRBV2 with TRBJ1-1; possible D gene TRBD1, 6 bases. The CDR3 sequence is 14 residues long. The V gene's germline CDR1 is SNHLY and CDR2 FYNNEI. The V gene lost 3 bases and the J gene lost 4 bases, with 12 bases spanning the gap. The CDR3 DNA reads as TGTGCCAGCAGTGAGGACAGTGGGGGCACTGAAGCTTTCTTT. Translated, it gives CASSEDSGGTEAFF.